The 8 T cell receptor beta chains below come from one sample, sequenced in a study of shared clonotypes between healthy human individuals. Profiling relied on immunoSEQ multiplex PCR, and the TCRdb table lists in-frame clones only, not all of them. The sample lists about 2.3 million clones, more than 80% occurring once. The source material was naive CD4+ T cells from PBMCs. The subset denotes: CD45RA+ positively selected. These receptors all come from a man aged 18 to 29 in good health. Some clones in this sample may be carry-over from other donors' samples.

CDR3 amino acids: CASSIVSGPGYGYTF. In nucleotides, the CDR3 is TGTGCCAGTAGTATCGTATCGGGGCCGGGTTATGGCTACACCTTC. The chain joins TRBV19 to TRBJ1-2, with D perhaps TRBD1 (5 bases). The germline V gene encodes CDR1 LNHDA and CDR2 SQIVND (reference sequence). V gave up 3 bases and J gave up 5 bases, with 16 bases separating them. The CDR3 sequence is 15 residues long.

The chain employs TRBV5-6 and TRBJ2-7; TRBD2 matches 10 bases. There are 15 residues in the CDR3. CDR1 and CDR2 from the germline V gene are SGHDT and YYEEEE. V shed 5 bases and J 2 bases; nucleotides not matched to a gene: 7. CDR3 sequence (DNA): TGTGCCAGCAGGCCTACTAGCGGGGCTACCTACGAGCAGTACTTC. The encoded protein is CASRPTSGATYEQYF.

The chain is built from TRBV9 and TRBJ2-2; the match to TRBD1 covers 8 bases. J gave up 0 bases and V 5 bases, and 9 bases lay outside the gene matches. The CDR3 runs 17 residues. CDR1 and CDR2 from the germline V gene are SGDLS and YYNGEE. CDR3 protein: CASSSPPGGANTGELFF. CDR3 coding DNA: TGTGCCAGCAGTTCACCCCCAGGGGGCGCGAACACCGGGGAGCTGTTTTTT.

The chain carries TRBV30 and TRBJ2-7; no reliable D call. This CDR3 region has 14 residues. Trimming stripped 0 bases from V and 3 bases from J, with 12 bases between. Germline assignment: CDR1 GTSNPN and CDR2 SVGIG (reference sequence). The CDR3 loop is CAWSVLRISYEQYF. The CDR3 nucleotides are TGTGCCTGGAGTGTGTTACGGATAAGCTACGAGCAGTACTTC.

CDR3 loop: CASSLGPMPGQGKQYF. As DNA, the CDR3 is TGTGCCAGCAGCTTAGGGCCAATGCCGGGACAGGGTAAGCAGTACTTC. This sequence joins TRBV11-2 and TRBJ2-7; 9 positions agree with TRBD1. There are 16 residues in the CDR3. The germline CDR1 and CDR2 sequences are SGHAT and FQNNGV. Unmatched junction bases numbered 12, after V lost 1 base and J lost 8 bases.

Worth noting for this clone: Other nucleotide sequences in the sample specify the same CDR3. The genes are TRBV18 and TRBJ2-3; D remains unclear. Germline CDR1 reads KGHSH; CDR2 reads LQKENI. CDR3 length: 13 amino acids. V was cut by 2 bases and J by 4 bases, with 7 bases left in between. The CDR3 protein is CASSPALADTQYF. As DNA, the CDR3 is TGTGCCAGCTCACCAGCGTTGGCAGATACGCAGTATTTT. Looking up the rest from reference TRBV18 and TRBJ2-3 gives the full variable domain: NAGVMQNPRHLVRRRGQEARLRCSPMKGHSHVYWYRQLPEEGLKFMVYLQKENIIDESGMPKERFSAEFPKEGPSILRIQQVVRGDSAAYFCASSPALADTQYFGPGTRLTVL.

The rearrangement uses TRBV27 and TRBJ2-2; 13 bases are shared with TRBD2. The junction had 5 bases not matched to a gene; V was cut back by 6 bases and J by 7 bases. This CDR3 spans 15 amino acids. The germline CDR1 and CDR2 sequences are MNHEY and SMNVEV (reference sequence). CDR3 coding DNA: TGTGCCAGCAGGACTAGCGGGAGGACTGTCGGGGAGCTGTTTTTT. Its protein is CASRTSGRTVGELFF.

V and J are TRBV10-3 and TRBJ1-1; D is uncertain. CDR1 is ENHRY, CDR2 SYGVKD, per germline. Trimming pared 10 bases from V and 1 base from J, leaving 16 bases between. This CDR3 region has 14 residues. The CDR3 region has the DNA TGTGCCACACAATCGCCTTATAAGAACACTGAAGCTTTCTTT. Its protein is CATQSPYKNTEAFF.